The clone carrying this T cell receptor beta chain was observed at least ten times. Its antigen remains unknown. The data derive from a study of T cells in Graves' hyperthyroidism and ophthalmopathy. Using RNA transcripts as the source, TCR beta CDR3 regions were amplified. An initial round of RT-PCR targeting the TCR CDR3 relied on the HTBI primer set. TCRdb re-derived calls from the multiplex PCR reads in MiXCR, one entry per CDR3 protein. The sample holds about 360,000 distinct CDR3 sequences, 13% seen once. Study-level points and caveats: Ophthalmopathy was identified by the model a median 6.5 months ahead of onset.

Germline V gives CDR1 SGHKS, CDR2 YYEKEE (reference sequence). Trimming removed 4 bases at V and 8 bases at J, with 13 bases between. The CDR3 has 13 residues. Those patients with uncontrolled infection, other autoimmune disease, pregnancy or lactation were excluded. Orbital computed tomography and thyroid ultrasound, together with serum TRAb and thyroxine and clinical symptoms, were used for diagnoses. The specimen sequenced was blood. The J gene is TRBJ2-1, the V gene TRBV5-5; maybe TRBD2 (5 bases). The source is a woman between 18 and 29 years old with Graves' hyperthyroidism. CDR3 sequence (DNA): TGTGCCAGCAGCCTGCCCGGGGATCATGAGCAGTTCTTC. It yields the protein CASSLPGDHEQFF.